This TCR beta chain was profiled in a study of control samples from healthy donors and cancer patients. Data came from immunoSEQ multiplex PCR; TCRdb stores just in-frame clones and leaves some out. The data contain over 100,000 clones, 92% of them singletons. The material sequenced was blood. This receptor was taken from a man between 18 and 29 years old in good health.

The CDR3 sequence is CSVELGNTEAFF. CDR3 sequence (DNA): TGCAGCGTTGAGTTAGGGAACACTGAAGCTTTCTTT. This sequence joins TRBV29-1 and TRBJ1-1, with no clear D. The CDR3 totals 12 residues. Germline-derived CDR1 and CDR2 are SQVTM and ANQGSEA. The ends were cut back, 3 bases at V and 1 base at J, with 6 bases in the middle.